Described below is a single TCR beta chain sequence and its context. The data originate from a study of blood T cells in healthy people across ages. A sample-barcoded 5' primer and a J-beta primer mix were used in a second PCR of roughly 7 to 12 cycles. TCRdb reprocessed the 5' RACE reads via MiXCR and lists one record per CDR3 protein. The sample carries hundreds of thousands of distinct CDR3 sequences, 25% to 35% recorded once. Deletions cut 7 bases from V and 6 bases from J, with 18 bases between. The CDR3 consists of 15 residues. CDR1 is MDHEN and CDR2 is SYDVKM in the germline V gene. The chain carries TRBV28 and TRBJ2-2; TRBD1 might be the D (5 bases). The clonotype originates from a woman older than 75 in good health. Source material: blood. The DNA of the CDR3 is TGTGCCAGCACCGGCAGGGTAGTTTTTTCCGGGGAGCTGTTTTTT. Translated, it gives CASTGRVVFSGELFF.